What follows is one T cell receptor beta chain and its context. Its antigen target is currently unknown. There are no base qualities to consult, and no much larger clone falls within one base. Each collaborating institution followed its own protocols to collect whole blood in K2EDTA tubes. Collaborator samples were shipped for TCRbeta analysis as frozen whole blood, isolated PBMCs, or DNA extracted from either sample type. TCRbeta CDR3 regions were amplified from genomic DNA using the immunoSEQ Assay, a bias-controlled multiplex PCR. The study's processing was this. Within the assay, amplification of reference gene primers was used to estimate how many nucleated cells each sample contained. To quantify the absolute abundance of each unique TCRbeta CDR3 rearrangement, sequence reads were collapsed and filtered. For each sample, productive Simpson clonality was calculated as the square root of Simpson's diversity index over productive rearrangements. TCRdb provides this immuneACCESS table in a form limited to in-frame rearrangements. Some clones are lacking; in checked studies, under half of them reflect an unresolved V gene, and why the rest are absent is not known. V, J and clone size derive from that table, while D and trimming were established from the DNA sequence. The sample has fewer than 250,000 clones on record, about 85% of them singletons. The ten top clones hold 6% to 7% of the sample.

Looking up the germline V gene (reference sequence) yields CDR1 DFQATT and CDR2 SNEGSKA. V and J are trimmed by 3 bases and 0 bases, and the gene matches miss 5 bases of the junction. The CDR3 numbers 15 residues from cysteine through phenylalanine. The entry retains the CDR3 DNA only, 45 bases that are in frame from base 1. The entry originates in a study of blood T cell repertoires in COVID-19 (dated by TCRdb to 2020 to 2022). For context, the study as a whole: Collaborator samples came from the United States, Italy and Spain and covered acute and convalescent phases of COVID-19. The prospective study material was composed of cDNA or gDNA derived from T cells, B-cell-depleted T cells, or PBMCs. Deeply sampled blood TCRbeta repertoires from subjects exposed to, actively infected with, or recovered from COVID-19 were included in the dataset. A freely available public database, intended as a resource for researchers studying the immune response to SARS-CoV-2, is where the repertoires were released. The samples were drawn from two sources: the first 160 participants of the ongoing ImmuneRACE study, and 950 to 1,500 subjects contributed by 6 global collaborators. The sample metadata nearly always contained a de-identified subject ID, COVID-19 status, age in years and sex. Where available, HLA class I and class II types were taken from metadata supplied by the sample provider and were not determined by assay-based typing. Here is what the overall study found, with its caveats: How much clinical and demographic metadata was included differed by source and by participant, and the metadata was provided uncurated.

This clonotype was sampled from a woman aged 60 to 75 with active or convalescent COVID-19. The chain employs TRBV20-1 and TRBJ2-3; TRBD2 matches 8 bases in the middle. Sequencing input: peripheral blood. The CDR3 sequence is CSASYSGVSTDTQYF. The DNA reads TGCAGTGCTAGTTATAGCGGGGTCAGCACAGATACGCAGTATTTT.